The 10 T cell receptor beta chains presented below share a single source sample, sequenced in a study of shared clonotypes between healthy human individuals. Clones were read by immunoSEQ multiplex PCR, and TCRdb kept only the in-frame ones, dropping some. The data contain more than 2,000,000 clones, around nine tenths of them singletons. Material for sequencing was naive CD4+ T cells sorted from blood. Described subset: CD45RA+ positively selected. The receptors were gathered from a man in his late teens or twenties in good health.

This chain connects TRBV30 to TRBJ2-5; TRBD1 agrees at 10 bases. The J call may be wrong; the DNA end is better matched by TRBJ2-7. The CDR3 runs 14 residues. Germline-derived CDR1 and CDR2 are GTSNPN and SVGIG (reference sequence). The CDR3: CAWTRDRGSYEQYF. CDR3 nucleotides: TGTGCCTGGACGAGGGACAGGGGTTCCTACGAGCAGTACTTC.

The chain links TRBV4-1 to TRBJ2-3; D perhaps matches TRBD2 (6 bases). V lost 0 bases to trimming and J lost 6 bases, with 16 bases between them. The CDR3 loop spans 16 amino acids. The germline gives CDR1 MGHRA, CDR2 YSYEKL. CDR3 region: CASSQDRGGVRDTQYF. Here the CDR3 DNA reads TGCGCCAGCAGCCAAGATAGGGGCGGGGTACGGGATACGCAGTATTTT.

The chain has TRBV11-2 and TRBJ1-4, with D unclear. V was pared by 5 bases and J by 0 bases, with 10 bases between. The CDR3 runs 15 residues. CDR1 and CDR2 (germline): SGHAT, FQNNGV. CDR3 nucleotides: TGTGCCAGCAGCCATGGGCTTGCAACTAATGAAAAACTGTTTTTT. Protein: CASSHGLATNEKLFF.

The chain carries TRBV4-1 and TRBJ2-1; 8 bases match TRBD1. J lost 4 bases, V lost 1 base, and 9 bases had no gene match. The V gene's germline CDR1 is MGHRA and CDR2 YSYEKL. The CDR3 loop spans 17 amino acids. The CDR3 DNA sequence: TGCGCCAGCAGCCAAGTGGTAAGGACAGGGCCTTACAATGAGCAGTTCTTC. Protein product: CASSQVVRTGPYNEQFF.

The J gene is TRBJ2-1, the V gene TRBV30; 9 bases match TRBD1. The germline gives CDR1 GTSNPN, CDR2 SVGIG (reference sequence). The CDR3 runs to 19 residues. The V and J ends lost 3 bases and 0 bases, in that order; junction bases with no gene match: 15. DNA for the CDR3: TGTGCCTGGAGGGGGGGGACAGGGCCCCACCTAAGCTCCTACAATGAGCAGTTCTTC. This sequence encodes CAWRGGTGPHLSSYNEQFF.

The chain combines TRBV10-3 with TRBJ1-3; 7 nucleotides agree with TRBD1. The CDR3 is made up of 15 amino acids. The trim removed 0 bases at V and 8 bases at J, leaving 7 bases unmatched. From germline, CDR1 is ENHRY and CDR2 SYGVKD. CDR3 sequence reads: CAISESTQGGYTIYF. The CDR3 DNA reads TGTGCCATCAGTGAGTCGACGCAGGGGGGATACACCATATATTTT.

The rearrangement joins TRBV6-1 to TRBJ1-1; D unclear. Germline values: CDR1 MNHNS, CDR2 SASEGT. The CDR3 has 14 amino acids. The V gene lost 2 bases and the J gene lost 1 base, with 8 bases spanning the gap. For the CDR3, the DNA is TGTGCCAGCAGTGAAAAAATCAGGAACACTGAAGCTTTCTTT. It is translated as CASSEKIRNTEAFF.

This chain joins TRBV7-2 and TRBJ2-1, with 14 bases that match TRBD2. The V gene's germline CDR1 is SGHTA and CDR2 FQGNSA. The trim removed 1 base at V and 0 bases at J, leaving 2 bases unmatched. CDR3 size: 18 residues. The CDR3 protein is CASSLVGTSGSSYNEQFF. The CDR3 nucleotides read TGTGCCAGCAGCTTAGTAGGGACTAGCGGGAGCTCCTACAATGAGCAGTTCTTC.

CDR3 region: CASKSQAAGSNQPQHF. For the CDR3, the DNA is TGTGCCAGCAAATCCCAGGCTGCGGGTAGCAATCAGCCCCAGCATTTT. V is TRBV2 and J is TRBJ1-5; no reliable D call. The CDR3 has 16 amino acids. V was shortened by 7 bases and J by 0 bases, with 16 bases between the two germline ends. The germline V gene encodes CDR1 SNHLY and CDR2 FYNNEI.

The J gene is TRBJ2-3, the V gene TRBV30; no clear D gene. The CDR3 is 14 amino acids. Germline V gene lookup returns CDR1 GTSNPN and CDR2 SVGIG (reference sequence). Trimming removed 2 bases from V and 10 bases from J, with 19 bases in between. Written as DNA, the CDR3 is TGTGCCTGGAGTCCCCTACCGTCTGGGGTTCCGCAGTATTTT. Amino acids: CAWSPLPSGVPQYF.